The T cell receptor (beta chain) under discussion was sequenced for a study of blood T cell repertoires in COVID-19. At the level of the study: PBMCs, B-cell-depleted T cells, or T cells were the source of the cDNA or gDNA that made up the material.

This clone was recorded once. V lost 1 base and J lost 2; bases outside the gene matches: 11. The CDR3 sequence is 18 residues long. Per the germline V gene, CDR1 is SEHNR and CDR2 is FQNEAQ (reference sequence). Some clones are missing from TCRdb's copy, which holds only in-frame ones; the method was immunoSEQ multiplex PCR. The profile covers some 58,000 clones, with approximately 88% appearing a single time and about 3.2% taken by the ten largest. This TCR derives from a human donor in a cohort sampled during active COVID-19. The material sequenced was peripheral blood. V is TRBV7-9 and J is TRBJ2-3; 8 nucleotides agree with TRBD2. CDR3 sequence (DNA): TGTGCCAGCAGCTTAGGTGCAACGGGGGGGCCGATCACAGATACGCAGTATTTT. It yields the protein CASSLGATGGPITDTQYF.